This is a list of T cell receptor beta chains from one sample in a study of blood T cell repertoires in COVID-19. TCRdb keeps only in-frame clones here, not all; method: immunoSEQ multiplex PCR. The table shows fewer than 300,000 clones, with 85% to 90% occurring only once. Sequencing was carried out using peripheral blood. These receptors came from a woman aged 45-59 years with COVID-19, enrolled during active disease. Both conserved end residues are part of each CDR3. D genes are given only for firm matches.

d_gene	v_gene	j_gene	CDR3aa
NA	TRBV29-1	TRBJ2-1	CSVVLGGSYNEQFF
NA	TRBV2	TRBJ1-3	CASSEDRRSGNTIYF
NA	TRBV19	TRBJ2-5	CASSIQADYRGQETQYF
TRBD2	TRBV6-5	TRBJ2-1	CASSPGGLGNNEQFF
NA	TRBV7-9	TRBJ1-2	CASSPAGGNYGYTF
TRBD1	TRBV10-3	TRBJ2-2	CATGSDRGTGELFF
NA	TRBV5-1	TRBJ2-1	CASSLGLVQFF
TRBD1	TRBV11-3	TRBJ1-3	CASSLEATGRNTIYF
TRBD1	TRBV7-9	TRBJ1-4	CASSRGTVPEKLFF
NA	TRBV5-1	TRBJ2-1	CASSFVGSGHNEQFF
TRBD1	TRBV5-4	TRBJ1-2	CASSSTGGAYGYTF
NA	TRBV3-1/TRBV3-2	TRBJ2-5	CASSPRAETQYF
TRBD1	TRBV6-5	TRBJ1-1	CASSYSAGGRTEAFF
NA	TRBV9	TRBJ1-1	CASSVGGATEAFF
TRBD1	TRBV19	TRBJ1-6	CASSIRDRGDSPLHF
NA	TRBV7-6	TRBJ2-7	CASSSLTRSEQYF
NA	TRBV21-1	TRBJ2-7	CASSPPPGRECEQYF
TRBD1	TRBV14	TRBJ1-4	CASSKGAGALGVEKLFF
NA	TRBV9	TRBJ2-6	CASSATGLPSGANVLTF
NA	TRBV12-1	TRBJ2-5	CASSTTLGHIQETQYF
TRBD2	TRBV6-6	TRBJ2-1	CASSPSGSGAYNEQFF
TRBD2	TRBV4-3	TRBJ2-1	CASSPTSGRRNEQFF
TRBD1	TRBV7-9	TRBJ1-2	CASSLRTGDGYTF
NA	TRBV5-4	TRBJ2-1	CASSLSLRAYNEQFF
NA	TRBV11-2	TRBJ1-1	CASSLEAYTEAFF
NA	TRBV11-2	TRBJ2-7	CASSLAGIRSMEQYF
NA	TRBV7-8	TRBJ1-2	CASSFPGNYGYTF
NA	TRBV6-4	TRBJ1-2	CASSTTGGGYTF
NA	TRBV29-1	TRBJ2-7	CSVYGRGEQYF
TRBD1	TRBV3-1/TRBV3-2	TRBJ1-5	CASSQGDRAIQPQHF
TRBD1	TRBV18	TRBJ1-1	CASSELDRGTEAFF